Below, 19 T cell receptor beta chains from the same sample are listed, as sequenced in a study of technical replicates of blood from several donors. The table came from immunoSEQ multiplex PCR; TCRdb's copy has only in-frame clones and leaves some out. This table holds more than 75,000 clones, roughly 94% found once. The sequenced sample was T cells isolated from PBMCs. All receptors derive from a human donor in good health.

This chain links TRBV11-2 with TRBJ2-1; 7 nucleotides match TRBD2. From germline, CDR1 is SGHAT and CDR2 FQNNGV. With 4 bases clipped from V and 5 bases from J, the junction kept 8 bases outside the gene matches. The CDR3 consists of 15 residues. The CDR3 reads CASSSGRASHNEQFF. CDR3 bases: TGTGCCAGCAGCTCGGGGAGGGCTAGCCACAATGAGCAGTTCTTC.

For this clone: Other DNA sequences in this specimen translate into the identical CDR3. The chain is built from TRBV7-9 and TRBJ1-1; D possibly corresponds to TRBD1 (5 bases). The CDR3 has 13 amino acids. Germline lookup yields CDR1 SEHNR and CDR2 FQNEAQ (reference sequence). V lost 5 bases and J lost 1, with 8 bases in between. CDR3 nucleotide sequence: TGTGCCAGCAGCCTACAGGAGAACACTGAAGCTTTCTTT. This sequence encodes CASSLQENTEAFF.

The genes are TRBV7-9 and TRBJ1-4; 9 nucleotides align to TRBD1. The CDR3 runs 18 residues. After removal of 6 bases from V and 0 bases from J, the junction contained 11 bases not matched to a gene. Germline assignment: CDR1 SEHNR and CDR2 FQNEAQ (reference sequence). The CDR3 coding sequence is TGTGCCAGCAGACTAGTGGGGACAGGGCTTGCAACTAATGAAAAACTGTTTTTT. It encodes CASRLVGTGLATNEKLFF.

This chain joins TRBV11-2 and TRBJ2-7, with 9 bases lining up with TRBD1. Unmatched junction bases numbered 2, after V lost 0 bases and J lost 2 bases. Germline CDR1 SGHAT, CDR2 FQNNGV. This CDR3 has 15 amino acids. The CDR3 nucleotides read TGTGCCAGCAGCTTAGATTGGGACAGGGCCTACGAGCAGTACTTC. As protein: CASSLDWDRAYEQYF.

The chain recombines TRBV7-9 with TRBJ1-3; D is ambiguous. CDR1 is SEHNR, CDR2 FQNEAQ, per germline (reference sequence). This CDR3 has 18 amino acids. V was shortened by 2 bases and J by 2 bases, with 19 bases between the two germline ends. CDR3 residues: CASSLLPALGRTGNTIYF. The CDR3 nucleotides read TGTGCCAGCAGCTTATTACCGGCCCTTGGGAGGACTGGAAACACCATATATTTT.

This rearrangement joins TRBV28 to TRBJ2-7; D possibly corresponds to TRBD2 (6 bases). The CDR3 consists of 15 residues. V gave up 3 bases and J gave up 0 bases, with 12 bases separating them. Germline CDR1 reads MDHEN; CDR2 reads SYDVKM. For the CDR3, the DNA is TGTGCCAGCAGTTTGATGGGCGGGATCTCCTACGAGCAGTACTTC. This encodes CASSLMGGISYEQYF.

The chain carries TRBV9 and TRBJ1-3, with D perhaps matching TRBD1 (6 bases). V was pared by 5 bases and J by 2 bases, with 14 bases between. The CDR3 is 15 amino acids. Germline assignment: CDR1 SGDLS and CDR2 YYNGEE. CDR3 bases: TGTGCCAGCAGTCCGACAGGCAGCACTGGAAACACCATATATTTT. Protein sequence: CASSPTGSTGNTIYF.

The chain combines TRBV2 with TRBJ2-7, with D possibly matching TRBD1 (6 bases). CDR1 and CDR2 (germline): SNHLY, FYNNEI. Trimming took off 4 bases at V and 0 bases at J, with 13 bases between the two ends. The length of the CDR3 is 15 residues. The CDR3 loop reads CASSATTGFSYEQYF. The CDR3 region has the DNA TGTGCCAGCAGTGCGACGACAGGTTTCTCCTACGAGCAGTACTTC. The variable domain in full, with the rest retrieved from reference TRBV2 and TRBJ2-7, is EPEVTQTPSHQVTQMGQEVILRCVPISNHLYFYWYRQILGQKVEFLVSFYNNEISEKSEIFDDQFSVERPDGSNFTLKIRSTKLEDSAMYFCASSATTGFSYEQYFGPGTRLTVT.

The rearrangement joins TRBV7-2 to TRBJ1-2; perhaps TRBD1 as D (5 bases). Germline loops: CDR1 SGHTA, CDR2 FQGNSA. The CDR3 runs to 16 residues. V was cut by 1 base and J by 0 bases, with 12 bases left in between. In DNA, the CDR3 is TGTGCCAGCAGCTTAGGAAGGACATTCACTAACTATGGCTACACCTTC. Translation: CASSLGRTFTNYGYTF.

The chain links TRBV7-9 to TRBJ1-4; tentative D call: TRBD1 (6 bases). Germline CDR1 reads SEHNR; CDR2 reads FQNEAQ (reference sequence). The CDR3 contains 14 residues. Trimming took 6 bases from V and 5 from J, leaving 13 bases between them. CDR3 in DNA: TGTGCCAGCAGAAAGGACAGACCCAATGAAAAACTGTTTTTT. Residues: CASRKDRPNEKLFF.

This CDR3 reads CASSLSTRQGNPYEQYF. For the CDR3, the DNA is TGTGCCAGTAGTCTCTCAACTAGGCAAGGGAACCCCTACGAGCAGTACTTC. The chain uses TRBV19 and TRBJ2-7; TRBD2 might be the D (5 bases). This CDR3 is 17 amino acids long. V lost 5 bases to trimming and J lost 2 bases, with 22 bases between them. Germline V gene data show CDR1 as LNHDA and CDR2 as SQIVND (reference sequence).

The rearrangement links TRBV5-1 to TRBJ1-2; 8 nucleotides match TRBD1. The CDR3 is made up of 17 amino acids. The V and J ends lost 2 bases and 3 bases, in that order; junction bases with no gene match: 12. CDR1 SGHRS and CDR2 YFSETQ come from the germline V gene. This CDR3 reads CASSFAYSGQADYGYTF. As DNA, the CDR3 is TGCGCCAGCAGCTTTGCCTACTCGGGACAGGCCGACTATGGCTACACCTTC.

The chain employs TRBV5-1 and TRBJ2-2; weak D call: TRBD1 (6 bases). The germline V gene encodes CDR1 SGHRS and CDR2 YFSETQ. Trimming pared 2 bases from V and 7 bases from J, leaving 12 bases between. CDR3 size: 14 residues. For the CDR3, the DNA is TGCGCCAGCAGCTTACAACAGGGCAGCGGGGAGCTGTTTTTT. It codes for CASSLQQGSGELFF.

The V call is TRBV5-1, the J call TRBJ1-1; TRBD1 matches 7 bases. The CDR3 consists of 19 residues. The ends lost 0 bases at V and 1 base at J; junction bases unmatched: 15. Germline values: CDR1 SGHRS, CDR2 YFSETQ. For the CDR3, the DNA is TGCGCCAGCAGCTTGGGAGGCGGACAGGATCCGAAGAGGAACACTGAAGCTTTCTTT. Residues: CASSLGGGQDPKRNTEAFF.

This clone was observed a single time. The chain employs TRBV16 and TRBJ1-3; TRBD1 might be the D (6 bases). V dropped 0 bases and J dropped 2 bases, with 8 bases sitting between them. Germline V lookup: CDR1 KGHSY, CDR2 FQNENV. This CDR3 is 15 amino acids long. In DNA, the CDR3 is TGTGCCAGCAGCCAATCTGCAGGGGCTGGAAACACCATATATTTT. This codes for CASSQSAGAGNTIYF.

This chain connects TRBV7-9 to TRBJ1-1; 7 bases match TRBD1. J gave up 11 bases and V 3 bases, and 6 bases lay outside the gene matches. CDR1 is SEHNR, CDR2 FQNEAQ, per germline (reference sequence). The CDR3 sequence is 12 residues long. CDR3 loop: CASSLLDRAAFF. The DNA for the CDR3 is TGTGCCAGCAGCTTGCTTGACAGGGCCGCTTTCTTT.

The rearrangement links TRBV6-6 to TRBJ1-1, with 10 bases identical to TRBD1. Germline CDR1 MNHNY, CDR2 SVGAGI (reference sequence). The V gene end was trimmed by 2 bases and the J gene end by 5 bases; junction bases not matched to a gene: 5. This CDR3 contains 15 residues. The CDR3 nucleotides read TGTGCCAGCAGTTACAGGACAGGGGGTAGGACTGAAGCTTTCTTT. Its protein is CASSYRTGGRTEAFF.

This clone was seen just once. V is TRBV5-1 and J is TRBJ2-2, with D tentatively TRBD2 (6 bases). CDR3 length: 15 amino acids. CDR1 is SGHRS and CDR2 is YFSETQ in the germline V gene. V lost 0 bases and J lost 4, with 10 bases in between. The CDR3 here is CASSLAQGGTGELFF. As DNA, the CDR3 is TGCGCCAGCAGCTTGGCCCAGGGAGGCACCGGGGAGCTGTTTTTT.

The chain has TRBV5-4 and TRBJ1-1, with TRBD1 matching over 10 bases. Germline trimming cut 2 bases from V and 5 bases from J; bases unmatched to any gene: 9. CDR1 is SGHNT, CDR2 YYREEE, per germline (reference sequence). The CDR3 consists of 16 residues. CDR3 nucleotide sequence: TGTGCCAGCAGCTTCGACAGGGGGCGACGCGAGACTGAAGCTTTCTTT. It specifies CASSFDRGRRETEAFF.